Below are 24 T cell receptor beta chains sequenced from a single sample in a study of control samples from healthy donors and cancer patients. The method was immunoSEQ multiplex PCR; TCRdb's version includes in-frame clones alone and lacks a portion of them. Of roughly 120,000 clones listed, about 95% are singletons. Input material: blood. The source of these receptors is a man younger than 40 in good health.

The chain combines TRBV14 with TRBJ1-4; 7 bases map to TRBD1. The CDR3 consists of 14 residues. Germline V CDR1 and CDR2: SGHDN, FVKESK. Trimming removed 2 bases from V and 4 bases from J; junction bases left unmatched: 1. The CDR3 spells CASSQYRGNEKLFF. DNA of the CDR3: TGTGCCAGCAGCCAATACAGGGGTAATGAAAAACTGTTTTTT.

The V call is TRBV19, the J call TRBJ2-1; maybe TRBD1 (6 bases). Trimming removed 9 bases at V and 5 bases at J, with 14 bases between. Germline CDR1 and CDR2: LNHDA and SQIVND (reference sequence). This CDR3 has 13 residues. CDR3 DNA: TGTGCCAGCTCTTCAGGGGCTCACAATGAGCAGTTCTTC. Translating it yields CASSSGAHNEQFF.

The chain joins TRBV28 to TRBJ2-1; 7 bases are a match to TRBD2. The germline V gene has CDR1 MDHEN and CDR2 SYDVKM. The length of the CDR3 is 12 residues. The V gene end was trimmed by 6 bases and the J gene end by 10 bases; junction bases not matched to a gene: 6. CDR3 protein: CASRPFSGEQFF. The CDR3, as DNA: TGTGCCAGCAGGCCTTTTAGCGGGGAGCAGTTCTTC.

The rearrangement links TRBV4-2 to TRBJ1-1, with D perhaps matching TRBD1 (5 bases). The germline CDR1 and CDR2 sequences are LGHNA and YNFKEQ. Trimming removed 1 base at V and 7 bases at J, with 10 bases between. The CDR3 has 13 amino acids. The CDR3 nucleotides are TGTGCCAGCAGCCAAGCTCCGCAGGGTGAAGCTTTCTTT. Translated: CASSQAPQGEAFF.

The CDR3 nucleotides read TGCGCCAGCAGCCGGGGGGGCGCTAAAGCCTTGGATACGCAGTATTTT. Its translation is CASSRGGAKALDTQYF. The chain carries TRBV4-3 and TRBJ2-3, with D possibly TRBD2 on 7 matching bases. This CDR3 region has 16 residues. V lost 4 bases, J lost 6 bases, and 20 bases lay in between. Germline CDR1 LGHNA, CDR2 YSLEER.

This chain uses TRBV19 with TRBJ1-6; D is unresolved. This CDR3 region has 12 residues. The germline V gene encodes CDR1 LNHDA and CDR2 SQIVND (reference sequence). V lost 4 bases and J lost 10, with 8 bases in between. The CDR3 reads CASSKEGSPLHF. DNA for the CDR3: TGTGCCAGTAGTAAAGAAGGGTCACCCCTCCACTTT. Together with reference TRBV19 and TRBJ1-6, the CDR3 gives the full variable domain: DGGITQSPKYLFRKEGQNVTLSCEQNLNHDAMYWYRQDPGQGLRLIYYSQIVNDFQKGDIAEGYSVSREKKESFPLTVTSAQKNPTAFYLCASSKEGSPLHFGNGTRLTVT.

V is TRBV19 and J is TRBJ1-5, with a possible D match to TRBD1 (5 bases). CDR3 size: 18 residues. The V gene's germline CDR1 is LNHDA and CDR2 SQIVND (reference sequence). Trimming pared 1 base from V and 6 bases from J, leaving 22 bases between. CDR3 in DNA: TGTGCCAGTAGTATAGGGCCCGTCAAAGGGACGGGCGGTCAGCCCCAGCATTTT. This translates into CASSIGPVKGTGGQPQHF.

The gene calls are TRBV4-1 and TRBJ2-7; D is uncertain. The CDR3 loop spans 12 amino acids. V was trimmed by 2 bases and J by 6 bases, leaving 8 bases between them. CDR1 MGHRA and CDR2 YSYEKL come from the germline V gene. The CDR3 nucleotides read TGCGCCAGCAGCCAAACCGCGTCCGAGCAGTACTTC. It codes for CASSQTASEQYF.

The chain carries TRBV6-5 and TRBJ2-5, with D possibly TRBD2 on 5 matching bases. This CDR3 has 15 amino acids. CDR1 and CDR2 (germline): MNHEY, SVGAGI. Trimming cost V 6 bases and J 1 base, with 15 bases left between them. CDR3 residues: CASRPRTLTQETQYF. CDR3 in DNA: TGTGCCAGCAGACCTCGGACTCTGACCCAAGAGACCCAGTACTTC.

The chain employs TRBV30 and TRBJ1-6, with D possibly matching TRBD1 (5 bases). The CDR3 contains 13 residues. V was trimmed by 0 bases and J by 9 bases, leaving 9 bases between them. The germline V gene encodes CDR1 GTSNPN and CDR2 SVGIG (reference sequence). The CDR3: CAWSVFGGSPLHF. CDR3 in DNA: TGTGCCTGGAGTGTCTTTGGGGGTTCACCCCTCCACTTT.

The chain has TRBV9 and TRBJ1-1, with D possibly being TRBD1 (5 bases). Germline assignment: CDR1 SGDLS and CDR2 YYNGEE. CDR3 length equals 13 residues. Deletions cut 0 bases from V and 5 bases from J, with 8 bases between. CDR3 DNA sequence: TGTGCCAGCAGCGTAGAAGGGGCGACTGAAGCTTTCTTT. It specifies CASSVEGATEAFF.

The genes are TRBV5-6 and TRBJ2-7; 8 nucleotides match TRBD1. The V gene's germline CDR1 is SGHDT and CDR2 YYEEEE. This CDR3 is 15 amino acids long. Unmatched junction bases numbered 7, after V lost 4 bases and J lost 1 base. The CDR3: CASSLLGQESYEQYF. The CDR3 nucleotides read TGTGCCAGCAGCCTCTTGGGACAGGAGTCCTACGAGCAGTACTTC. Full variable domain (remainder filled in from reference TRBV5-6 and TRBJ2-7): DAGVTQSPTHLIKTRGQQVTLRCSPKSGHDTVSWYQQALGQGPQFIFQYYEEEERQRGNFPDRFSGHQFPNYSSELNVNALLLGDSALYLCASSLLGQESYEQYFGPGTRLTVT.

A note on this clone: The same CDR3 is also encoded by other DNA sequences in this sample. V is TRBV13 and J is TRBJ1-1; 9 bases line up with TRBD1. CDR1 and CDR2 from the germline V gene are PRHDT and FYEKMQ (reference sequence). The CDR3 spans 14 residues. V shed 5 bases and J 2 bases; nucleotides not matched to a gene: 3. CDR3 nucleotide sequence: TGTGCCAGCAGCCGGGGACAGGGAAACACTGAAGCTTTCTTT. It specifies CASSRGQGNTEAFF.

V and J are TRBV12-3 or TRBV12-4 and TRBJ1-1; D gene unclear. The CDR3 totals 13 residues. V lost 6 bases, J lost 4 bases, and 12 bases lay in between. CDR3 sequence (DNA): TGTGCCAGCAGGGACTCTTCTATCACTGAAGCTTTCTTT. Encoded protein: CASRDSSITEAFF.

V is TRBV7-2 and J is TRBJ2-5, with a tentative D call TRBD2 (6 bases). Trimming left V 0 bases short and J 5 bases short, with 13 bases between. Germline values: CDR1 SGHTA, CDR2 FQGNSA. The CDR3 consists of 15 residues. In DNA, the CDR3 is TGTGCCAGCAGCTTAGCGGCGACTAGTGGGGAGACCCAGTACTTC. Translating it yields CASSLAATSGETQYF.

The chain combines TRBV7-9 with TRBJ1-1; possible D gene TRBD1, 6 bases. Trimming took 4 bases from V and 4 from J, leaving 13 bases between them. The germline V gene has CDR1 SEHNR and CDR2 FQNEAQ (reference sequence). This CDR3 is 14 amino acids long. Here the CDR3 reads CASSSGGGRTEAFF. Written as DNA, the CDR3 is TGTGCCAGCAGCTCAGGCGGGGGCCGCACTGAAGCTTTCTTT.

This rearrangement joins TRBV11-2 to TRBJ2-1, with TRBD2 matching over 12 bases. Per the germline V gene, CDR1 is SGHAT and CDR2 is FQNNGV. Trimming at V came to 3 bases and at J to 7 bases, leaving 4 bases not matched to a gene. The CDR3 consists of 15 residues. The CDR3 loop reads CASSFGLAGGNEQFF. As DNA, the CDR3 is TGTGCCAGCAGCTTCGGCCTAGCGGGGGGGAATGAGCAGTTCTTC.

The CDR3 is CASSQELAGVGGYTF. DNA for the CDR3: TGCGCCAGCAGCCAAGAATTGGCAGGGGTCGGTGGCTACACCTTC. V usage is TRBV4-3 and J usage is TRBJ1-2; weak D call: TRBD1 (6 bases). CDR1 is LGHNA, CDR2 YSLEER, per germline. V lost 0 bases and J lost 7, with 15 bases in between. The CDR3 is 15 residues long.

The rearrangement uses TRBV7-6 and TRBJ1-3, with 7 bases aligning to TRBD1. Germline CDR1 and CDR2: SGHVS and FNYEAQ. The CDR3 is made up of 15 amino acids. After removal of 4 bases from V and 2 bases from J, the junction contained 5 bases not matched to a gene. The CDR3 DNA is TGTGCCAGCAGCTCCAGACAGGGCACTGGAAACACCATATATTTT. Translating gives CASSSRQGTGNTIYF. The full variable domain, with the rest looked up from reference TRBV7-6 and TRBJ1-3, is GAGVSQSPRYKVTKRGQDVALRCDPISGHVSLYWYRQALGQGPEFLTYFNYEAQQDKSGLPNDRFSAERPEGSISTLTIQRTEQRDSAMYRCASSSRQGTGNTIYFGEGSWLTVV.

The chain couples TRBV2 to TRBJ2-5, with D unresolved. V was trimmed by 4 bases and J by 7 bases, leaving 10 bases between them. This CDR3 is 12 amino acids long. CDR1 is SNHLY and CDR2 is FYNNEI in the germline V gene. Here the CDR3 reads CASSGTYGTQYF. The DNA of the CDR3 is TGTGCCAGCAGTGGGACCTACGGGACCCAGTACTTC.

The chain's CDR3 is CASSPLDSNYGYTF. CDR3 nucleotides: TGTGCCAGCAGCCCACTAGACAGTAACTATGGCTACACCTTC. The rearrangement joins TRBV9 to TRBJ1-2; a possible D gene is TRBD1 (5 bases). Germline V gene lookup returns CDR1 SGDLS and CDR2 YYNGEE. The CDR3 is made up of 14 amino acids. Trimming shortened V by 4 bases and J by 1 base, and 11 bases separated the two germline ends.

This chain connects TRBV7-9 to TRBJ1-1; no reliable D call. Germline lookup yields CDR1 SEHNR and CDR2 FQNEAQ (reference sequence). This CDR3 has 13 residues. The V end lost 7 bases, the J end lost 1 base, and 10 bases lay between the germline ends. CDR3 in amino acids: CASTYVGNTEAFF. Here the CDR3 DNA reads TGTGCCAGCACCTACGTGGGGAACACTGAAGCTTTCTTT.

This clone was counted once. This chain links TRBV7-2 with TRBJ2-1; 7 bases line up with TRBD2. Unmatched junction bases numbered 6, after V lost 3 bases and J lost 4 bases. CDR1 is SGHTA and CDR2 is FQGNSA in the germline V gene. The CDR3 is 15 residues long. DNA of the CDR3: TGTGCCAGCAGCTTTACAGCGGGGAGTTACAATGAGCAGTTCTTC. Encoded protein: CASSFTAGSYNEQFF.

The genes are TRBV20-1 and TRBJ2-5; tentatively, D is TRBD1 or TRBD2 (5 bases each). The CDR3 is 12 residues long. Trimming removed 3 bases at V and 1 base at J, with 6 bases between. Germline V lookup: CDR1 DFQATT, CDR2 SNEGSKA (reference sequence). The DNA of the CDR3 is TGCAGTGCTAGTGGGGGCCAAGAGACCCAGTACTTC. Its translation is CSASGGQETQYF.